Given below is one T cell receptor beta chain in context. Antigen: not known. TCRdb re-called the reads with MiXCR, one entry per CDR3 protein. The sample gives 310,000 or so distinct CDR3 sequences, roughly 15% of which show up once; about 12% is in the top ten. The source of the sample is a study of T cell repertoires in cytomegalovirus infection. Whole-study context: Public TCR beta signatures were indicative of both CMV infection and a matching HLA type. Study-wide points: Summed frequency of shared TCR beta families picked out CMV carriers who also had the relevant HLA. HLA-C-restricted CMV clonotypes gave the most frequent clonotype in two of eight donors.

The CDR3 is 19 residues long. Germline assignment: CDR1 LGHDT and CDR2 YNNKEL (reference sequence). Losses at the gene ends were 0 bases for V and 0 bases for J; bases not matched to a gene: 4. The sequenced material came from PBMCs. The TCR comes from a human donor in good health (CMV status not recorded). Some clones in this sample may be carry-over from other donors' samples. This sequence joins TRBV3-1 and TRBJ2-6; 11 bases are a match to TRBD1. CDR3 amino acids: CASSQDEGTGGSGANVLTF. CDR3 nucleotides: TGTGCCAGCAGCCAAGATGAGGGGACAGGGGGCTCTGGGGCCAACGTCCTGACTTTC. The entire variable domain, with the rest obtained from reference TRBV3-1 and TRBJ2-6, is as follows: DTAVSQTPKYLVTQMGNDKSIKCEQNLGHDTMYWYKQDSKKFLKIMFSYNNKELIINETVPNRFSPKSPDKAHLNLHINSLELGDSAVYFCASSQDEGTGGSGANVLTFGAGSRLTVL.